Sequencing of this TCR beta chain was carried out in a study of early T cells in non-severe SARS-CoV-2 infection. On the study more broadly: The study sequenced bulk RNA from unsorted whole blood, with chains unpaired.

Looked up from germline, CDR1 is KGHDR and CDR2 is SFDVKD. The CDR3 contains 18 residues. The V gene end was trimmed by 7 bases and the J gene end by 3 bases; junction bases not matched to a gene: 14. This clonotype was seen ten or more times. Unique molecular identifiers (one per individual cDNA molecule) were attached. Each CDR3 protein gets one entry after TCRdb re-called the 5' RACE reads with MiXCR. Here the sample spans around 46,000 distinct CDR3 sequences, under 14% being singletons. The sequence came from an adult who was a healthcare worker with PCR-confirmed SARS-CoV-2 infection or an uninfected control (not recorded which). The chain recombines TRBV24-1 with TRBJ2-5; 12 bases map to TRBD2. The sample taken for sequencing was whole blood. DNA for the CDR3: TGTGCCACCAGCGACAGAAATTCTGGACTAGCGGGGAAAGAGACCCAGTACTTC. This encodes CATSDRNSGLAGKETQYF.